The 30 T cell receptor beta chains given below trace back to one sample, sequenced in a study of Graves' ophthalmopathy and Graves' hyperthyroidism. RNA served as the template for amplifying TCR beta CDR3 regions. RT-PCR was first run with HTBI primers, then multiplex PCR in a second round. In TCRdb, the multiplex PCR reads were re-called with MiXCR into one record per CDR3 protein. The sample contains some 1.1 million distinct CDR3 sequences, roughly two fifths of which appear only once. The sequenced sample was peripheral blood or thyroid tissue (not recorded which). Receptors were obtained from an adult man with Graves' hyperthyroidism.

The chain combines TRBV29-1 with TRBJ1-6, with 9 positions matching TRBD1. With V trimmed by 6 bases and J by 9 bases, 6 bases remained unmatched. Germline V gene data show CDR1 as SQVTM and CDR2 as ANQGSEA. The CDR3 runs 13 residues. CDR3 in amino acids: CSVGTGGGSPLHF. In DNA, the CDR3 is TGCAGCGTGGGCACAGGGGGCGGTTCACCCCTCCACTTT.

This clonotype was seen only a few times. The chain recombines TRBV10-3 with TRBJ2-2; D is unclear. The CDR3 is 12 amino acids. Germline V gene sequence: CDR1 ENHRY, CDR2 SYGVKD. Trimming removed 7 bases at V and 3 bases at J, with 6 bases between. In DNA form, the CDR3 reads TGTGCCATCATCACGGACACCGGGGAGCTGTTTTTT. Translating it yields CAIITDTGELFF.

The sample holds many counts of this clonotype. In DNA, the CDR3 is TGTGCCAGCAGCCAAATGAACAGGGGTAGGACTGAAGCTTTCTTT. Protein product: CASSQMNRGRTEAFF. V is TRBV7-2 and J is TRBJ1-1, with 7 bases lining up with TRBD1. With 5 bases clipped from V and 5 bases from J, the junction kept 11 bases outside the gene matches. The CDR3 consists of 15 residues. Looked up from germline, CDR1 is SGHTA and CDR2 is FQGNSA. Full variable domain (outside the CDR3, taken from reference TRBV7-2 and TRBJ1-1): GAGVSQSPSNKVTEKGKDVELRCDPISGHTALYWYRQSLGQGLEFLIYFQGNSAPDKSGLPSDRFSAERTGGSVSTLTIQRTQQEDSAVYLCASSQMNRGRTEAFFGQGTRLTVV.

V gene TRBV19 combines with J gene TRBJ2-2, with 12 bases that match TRBD2. Germline V gives CDR1 LNHDA, CDR2 SQIVND (reference sequence). Trimming removed 3 bases from V and 6 bases from J; junction bases left unmatched: 5. The CDR3 consists of 16 residues. CDR3 sequence reads: CASSIPTSGSPGELFF. In DNA, the CDR3 is TGTGCCAGTAGTATCCCGACTAGCGGGAGCCCCGGGGAGCTGTTTTTT.

This clonotype was observed once. The V call is TRBV6-2 or TRBV6-3, the J call TRBJ2-7, with 8 bases lining up with TRBD1. The germline gives CDR1 MNHEY, CDR2 SVGEGT. The CDR3 loop spans 14 amino acids. After removal of 6 bases from V and 2 bases from J, the junction contained 6 bases not matched to a gene. The CDR3 here is CASRDHRGAYEQYF. The CDR3 DNA reads as TGTGCCAGCAGAGATCACAGGGGGGCCTACGAGCAGTACTTC.

This clonotype showed up just a few times. A much larger clone is a single base away; this may be a read error. The V gene is TRBV10-3, the J gene TRBJ2-7; TRBD1 might be the D (5 bases). Deletions cut 7 bases from V and 2 bases from J, with 15 bases between. This CDR3 has 14 residues. Germline V gives CDR1 ENHRY, CDR2 SYGVKD. The CDR3 sequence: CAIMRSPGPYEQYF. As DNA, the CDR3 is TGTGCCATCATGAGGTCCCCAGGGCCCTACGAGCAGTACTTC.

This clonotype was counted a few times. The chain links TRBV7-2 to TRBJ1-2; the D gene is possibly TRBD1 (6 bases). The CDR3 contains 17 residues. V was cut by 3 bases and J by 1 base, with 18 bases left in between. Germline V CDR1 and CDR2: SGHTA, FQGNSA. CDR3 loop: CASSLRAPGGGNYGYTF. Written as DNA, the CDR3 is TGTGCCAGCAGCTTGAGGGCCCCGGGGGGCGGTAACTATGGCTACACCTTC.

This chain connects TRBV5-1 to TRBJ1-5; D is possibly TRBD1 (5 bases). This CDR3 is built from 13 residues. V was trimmed by 4 bases and J by 5 bases, leaving 10 bases between them. CDR1 SGHRS and CDR2 YFSETQ come from the germline V gene. The CDR3 spells CASSPGQYQPQHF. Written as DNA, the CDR3 is TGCGCCAGCAGCCCGGGGCAGTATCAGCCCCAGCATTTT.

The chain has TRBV20-1 and TRBJ2-5; 9 bases fit TRBD1. Germline V gives CDR1 DFQATT, CDR2 SNEGSKA (reference sequence). This CDR3 is built from 15 residues. V shed 0 bases, J shed 7 bases, and the junction held 9 bases outside the gene matches. CDR3: CSARDRTGVGGTQYF. The CDR3 bases are TGCAGTGCTAGAGATAGGACAGGGGTAGGGGGGACCCAGTACTTC.

V and J are TRBV7-2 and TRBJ1-3; possibly TRBD1 for D (5 bases). Between the trimmed V and J ends, which lost 1 base and 10 bases, there was a span of 11 bases. Germline CDR1 and CDR2: SGHTA and FQGNSA. This CDR3 has 13 residues. Here the CDR3 DNA reads TGTGCCAGCAGCTTAGTGGGGGAAGAGACCATATATTTT. Its protein product is CASSLVGEETIYF.

Turning to this clonotype: A read error is possible here, since a much larger clone lies one base away. The chain is built from TRBV2 and TRBJ1-5; 7 nucleotides agree with TRBD1. Germline CDR1 SNHLY, CDR2 FYNNEI. There are 15 residues in the CDR3. Here the CDR3 DNA reads TGTGTCAGCAGTATAGGACAGGCAGGCAATCAGCCCCAGCATTTT. Translating gives CVSSIGQAGNQPQHF.

This clonotype was picked up many times. The rearrangement joins TRBV11-2 to TRBJ2-5; TRBD1 might be the D (6 bases). There are 13 residues in the CDR3. Trimming removed 4 bases at V and 4 bases at J, with 10 bases between. The V gene's germline CDR1 is SGHAT and CDR2 FQNNGV. The CDR3 loop reads CASSSYRVETQYF. For the CDR3, the DNA is TGTGCCAGCAGCTCCTACAGGGTAGAGACCCAGTACTTC.

V and J are TRBV14 and TRBJ1-6, with unresolved D. The V gene's germline CDR1 is SGHDN and CDR2 FVKESK. This CDR3 is 13 amino acids long. V was clipped by 6 bases and J by 8 bases, with 11 bases between them. CDR3 region: CASSDTADSPLHF. The CDR3 nucleotides read TGTGCCAGCAGTGACACGGCGGATTCACCCCTCCACTTT.

The chain joins TRBV2 to TRBJ1-6; D is possibly TRBD1 (6 bases). Trimming pared 6 bases from V and 9 bases from J, leaving 15 bases between. Germline CDR1 and CDR2: SNHLY and FYNNEI. The CDR3 sequence is 14 residues long. The CDR3 spells CASRGGAHSSPLHF. Written as DNA, the CDR3 is TGTGCCAGCAGGGGGGGGGCGCATAGTTCACCCCTCCACTTT.

The chain couples TRBV19 to TRBJ2-5; 11 nucleotides align to TRBD1. The germline CDR1 and CDR2 sequences are LNHDA and SQIVND (reference sequence). The CDR3 is 16 residues long. V was clipped by 4 bases and J by 5 bases; unmatched bases: 9. CDR3 amino acids: CASSNRDRGIRETQYF. Written as DNA, the CDR3 is TGTGCCAGTAGTAACCGGGACAGGGGGATCCGGGAGACCCAGTACTTC.

This clonotype has only a few counts. A junction end diverges from the germline sequence, so it may reflect a read error. DNA for the CDR3: TGCGCCAGCAGCCAAGATATCCCCTCGGCGATAACCGGGGAGCTGTTTTTT. Residues: CASSQDIPSAITGELFF. The chain links TRBV19 to TRBJ2-2; the D is unclear. Per the germline V gene, CDR1 is LNHDA and CDR2 is SQIVND (reference sequence). The CDR3 runs to 17 residues.

This clonotype was counted at least ten times. The rearrangement joins TRBV5-1 to TRBJ2-7; D might be TRBD1 (6 bases). V was trimmed by 1 base and J by 3 bases, leaving 11 bases between them. Germline CDR1 and CDR2: SGHRS and YFSETQ. The length of the CDR3 is 14 residues. The CDR3 nucleotides are TGCGCCAGCAGCTTGTCACAGGGCAACTACGAGCAGTACTTC. It yields the protein CASSLSQGNYEQYF.

In its sample, this clonotype was seen many times. The chain carries TRBV15 and TRBJ2-7, with unresolved D. Trimming took off 0 bases at V and 3 bases at J, with 12 bases between the two ends. The germline CDR1 and CDR2 sequences are LNHNV and YYDKDF (reference sequence). The CDR3 contains 15 residues. CDR3 in amino acids: CATSRDIGVFYEQYF. In DNA form, the CDR3 reads TGTGCCACCAGCAGAGATATTGGAGTTTTCTACGAGCAGTACTTC. The whole variable domain, filled in from reference TRBV15 and TRBJ2-7, reads DAMVIQNPRYQVTQFGKPVTLSCSQTLNHNVMYWYQQKSSQAPKLLFHYYDKDFNNEADTPDNFQSRRPNTSFCFLDIRSPGLGDTAMYLCATSRDIGVFYEQYFGPGTRLTVT.

The table lists this clonotype with many counts. The chain joins TRBV2 to TRBJ2-7, with 8 nucleotides matching TRBD2. The CDR3 length is 13 residues. Germline lookup yields CDR1 SNHLY and CDR2 FYNNEI. Trimming took 10 bases from V and 2 from J; bases not matched to a gene: 7. CDR3 DNA: TGTGCCACCCAACCGGGAGGGCCCTACGAGCAGTACTTC. It is translated as CATQPGGPYEQYF.

V gene TRBV7-6 combines with J gene TRBJ1-5, with no clear D. CDR3 length equals 12 residues. CDR1 is SGHVS, CDR2 FNYEAQ, per germline. V was pared by 2 bases and J by 7 bases, with 6 bases between. In DNA, the CDR3 is TGTGCCAGCAGCTTATCAAAGCAGCCCCAGCATTTT. This sequence encodes CASSLSKQPQHF.

Comments on this clonotype: This may be a read error: a much more frequent sequence differs by one nucleotide. The chain is built from TRBV9 and TRBJ2-7, with D tentatively TRBD1 (6 bases). Looked up from germline, CDR1 is SGDLS and CDR2 is YYNGEE. This CDR3 is 14 amino acids long. As DNA, the CDR3 is TGTGCCGGCAGCGCATGGGACACCCCGGGGGAGCAGTACTTC. Translating gives CAGSAWDTPGEQYF.

Only a few counts were recorded for this clonotype. The chain recombines TRBV11-2 with TRBJ1-2; no clear D. Trimming took off 4 bases at V and 8 bases at J, with 11 bases between the two ends. Germline V gene sequence: CDR1 SGHAT, CDR2 FQNNGV. There are 12 residues in the CDR3. CDR3 nucleotides: TGTGCCAGCAGCTCGCCGGGGATCGGCTACACCTTC. Translating it yields CASSSPGIGYTF.

This clonotype was counted ten times or more. This chain joins TRBV7-8 and TRBJ1-4; no definite D call. The germline V gene has CDR1 SGHVS and CDR2 FQNEAQ. Trimming stripped 3 bases from V and 3 bases from J, with 14 bases between. CDR3 size: 16 residues. The CDR3: CASSLGWAWANEKLFF. For the CDR3, the DNA is TGTGCCAGCAGCTTGGGATGGGCGTGGGCTAATGAAAAACTGTTTTTT.

At least ten counts were recorded for this clonotype. This chain joins TRBV4-1 and TRBJ1-6; no reliable D call. From germline, CDR1 is MGHRA and CDR2 YSYEKL. V shed 5 bases and J shed 5 bases, with 10 bases lying between them. This CDR3 is 14 amino acids long. The CDR3 DNA is TGCGCCAGCAGCTTCCTCAGCGATAATTCACCCCTCCACTTT. As protein: CASSFLSDNSPLHF.

This clonotype was observed once. V gene TRBV9 combines with J gene TRBJ1-6, with D possibly matching TRBD1 (5 bases). CDR3 length: 11 amino acids. V was pared by 7 bases and J by 15 bases, with 14 bases between. Germline V lookup: CDR1 SGDLS, CDR2 YYNGEE. The CDR3 sequence: CASGGTGVLHF. The CDR3 nucleotides are TGTGCCAGCGGAGGGACGGGGGTCCTCCACTTT.

This clonotype has ten or more counts. The chain has TRBV9 and TRBJ1-1, with TRBD1 matching over 10 bases. Germline trimming cut 3 bases from V and 5 bases from J; bases unmatched to any gene: 10. The CDR3 covers 16 residues. Germline V gene sequence: CDR1 SGDLS, CDR2 YYNGEE. CDR3 in DNA: TGTGCCAGCAGCGCCTGGGACAGGGGTGAGGATACTGAAGCTTTCTTT. Translating it yields CASSAWDRGEDTEAFF.

The chain carries TRBV18 and TRBJ1-2; 8 bases map to TRBD1. The CDR3 has 16 amino acids. The germline gives CDR1 KGHSH, CDR2 LQKENI. Losses at the gene ends were 2 bases for V and 5 bases for J; bases not matched to a gene: 10. As DNA, the CDR3 is TGTGCCAGCTCACCAGGGATGGGACAGGAAACATATGGCTACACCTTC. Translation: CASSPGMGQETYGYTF.

This chain joins TRBV19 and TRBJ1-5; 9 bases map to TRBD1. Per germline, CDR1 LNHDA and CDR2 SQIVND (reference sequence). The CDR3 is made up of 17 amino acids. V lost 3 bases and J lost 3; bases outside the gene matches: 9. The DNA for the CDR3 is TGTGCCAGTAGTATTGGGCAGGGGACAGGGCTCAATCAGCCCCAGCATTTT. Translation gives CASSIGQGTGLNQPQHF.

J is TRBJ2-7 and V is TRBV20-1; 7 bases map to TRBD1. The CDR3 totals 14 residues. V gave up 4 bases and J gave up 6 bases; unmatched junction bases: 12. The germline V gene encodes CDR1 DFQATT and CDR2 SNEGSKA (reference sequence). Here the CDR3 DNA reads TGCAGTGCTAAGGACAGGCTTGAACTGGCCGAGCAGTACTTC. This codes for CSAKDRLELAEQYF.

This clonotype was observed a few times. The V and J genes are TRBV9 and TRBJ1-1; D unclear. The V and J ends lost 3 bases and 1 base respectively, with 10 bases between them. Germline assignment: CDR1 SGDLS and CDR2 YYNGEE. This CDR3 is built from 14 residues. The CDR3 here is CASSEIPGNTEAFF. CDR3 nucleotides: TGTGCCAGCAGCGAGATCCCCGGGAACACTGAAGCTTTCTTT.